A selection of T cell receptor beta chains follows, all from one sample in a study of OX40 agonist ivuxolimab in advanced cancers. Sequenced by immunoSEQ multiplex PCR; TCRdb stores in-frame clones only, minus some. This table has over 90,000 clones, roughly 89% appearing once. Sequencing was performed on CD4+ or CD8+ T cells sorted from blood, taken in a trial of the OX40 agonist ivuxolimab. These receptors were obtained from an adult with an advanced solid tumor such as melanoma, head and neck, liver or kidney cancer. Both conserved end residues are part of each CDR3. A D gene is named only where the DNA matches it firmly. Expanded clones get a size class; other rows say once, few or many, or leave the size out.

14 NA NA TRBJ2-1 TRBV29-1 TGCAGCGTCGATAGCGTTGCTACCTACAATGAGCAGTTCTTC CSVDSVATYNEQFF
14 NA NA TRBJ2-7 TRBV27 TGTGCCAGCAGTTTTAACGGAGCGAGGTACGAGCAGTACTTC CASSFNGARYEQYF
15 NA NA TRBJ2-7 TRBV21-1 TGTGCCAGCAGCAAGGCGAAGGGTAGACTAGACGAGCAGTACTTC CASSKAKGRLDEQYF
13 NA NA TRBJ1-2 TRBV19 TGTGCCAGTCGGCCCGGGTATTTATATGGCTACACCTTC CASRPGYLYGYTF
15 NA NA TRBJ1-2 TRBV4-1 TGCGCCAGCAGCCAAGCTACAGGAGAAAACTATGGCTACACCTTC CASSQATGENYGYTF
13 NA few TRBJ2-7 TRBV2 TGTGGCGGGGCGGCAGGGGGAGGGTACGAGCAGTACTTC CGGAAGGGYEQYF
13 NA NA TRBJ1-1 TRBV5-5 TGTGCCAGCAGCACCGGACAGAACACTGAAGCTTTCTTT CASSTGQNTEAFF
12 NA few TRBJ1-3 TRBV5-6 TGTGCCAGCAGCTTATCTGGAAACACCATATATTTT CASSLSGNTIYF
13 NA once TRBJ1-2 TRBV6-5 TGTGCCAGCAGGCTACAGGGAAGGTATGGCTACACCTTC CASRLQGRYGYTF
15 TRBD1 NA TRBJ1-1 TRBV6-6 TGTGCCAGCAGTATTTTCCAGGGGGCCATGCCTGAAGCTTTCTTT CASSIFQGAMPEAFF
13 TRBD1 NA TRBJ2-7 TRBV6-1 TGTGCCAGCAGGGGACAGGGACGCTACGAGCAGTACTTC CASRGQGRYEQYF
15 NA NA TRBJ1-3 TRBV10-3 TGTGCCACCTCTCCGCCCTCGAGCTCTGGAAACACCATATATTTT CATSPPSSSGNTIYF
16 NA once TRBJ2-5 TRBV6-7 TGTGCCAGCACCCACCCTTCCTTTCAGACTAGTGGGACCCAGTACTTC CASTHPSFQTSGTQYF
13 NA NA TRBJ1-5 TRBV6-1 TGTGCCAGCAACAGGGATTTAAATCAGCCCCAGCATTTT CASNRDLNQPQHF
14 NA NA TRBJ2-1 TRBV28 TGTGCCAGCCGCTTAGGGAACTCCTACAATGAGCAGTTCTTC CASRLGNSYNEQFF
15 TRBD1 NA TRBJ2-1 TRBV19 TGTGCCAGTAGTCCGGACAGGGGCTCCTACAATGAGCAGTTCTTC CASSPDRGSYNEQFF